The rows below give T cell receptor beta chains drawn from one sample of a study of OX40 agonist ivuxolimab in advanced cancers. TCRdb keeps only in-frame clones here, not all; method: immunoSEQ multiplex PCR. The data contain about 31,000 clones, roughly 86% of them seen just once; the ten biggest clones take up roughly 58%. The material was CD4+ or CD8+ T cells sorted from blood, obtained in a trial of the OX40 agonist ivuxolimab. These receptors all stem from an adult with an advanced solid tumor such as melanoma, head and neck, liver or kidney cancer. Each CDR3 is given with its conserved first and last residue. The order of the fields is V gene, clone size, D gene, J gene, CDR3 protein, CDR3 DNA. A D gene is named only where the DNA matches it firmly. Some rows mark clone size as missing; the rest say once, few, many or name a class of expanded clone.

TRBV9	NA	TRBD2	TRBJ2-1	CASSVGASGGYEQFF	TGTGCCAGCAGCGTAGGGGCTAGCGGGGGCTATGAGCAGTTCTTC
TRBV4-1	NA	NA	TRBJ1-1	CASSQESLLTDANTEAFF	TGCGCCAGCAGCCAAGAGAGCCTATTGACAGATGCGAACACTGAAGCTTTCTTT
TRBV7-6	few	NA	TRBJ2-3	CASSPEITDTQYF	TGTGCCAGCAGTCCCGAGATCACAGATACGCAGTATTTT
TRBV27	NA	NA	TRBJ2-1	CASSRDQYNEQFF	TGTGCCAGCAGTCGGGACCAATACAATGAGCAGTTCTTC
TRBV6-5	NA	NA	TRBJ1-1	CASSYAGEAFF	TGTGCCAGCAGTTACGCGGGGGAAGCTTTCTTT
TRBV4-3	NA	TRBD2	TRBJ2-6	CASSQSMGRDSGANVLTF	TGCGCCAGCAGCCAAAGTATGGGGAGGGACTCTGGGGCCAACGTCCTGACTTTC
TRBV11-2	NA	TRBD1	TRBJ1-2	CASSLGQGYGYTF	TGTGCCAGCAGCTTAGGACAGGGGTATGGCTACACCTTC
TRBV4-1	NA	NA	TRBJ2-7	CASSQDDGEQYF	TGCGCCAGCAGCCAAGATGACGGGGAGCAGTACTTC
TRBV2	once	NA	TRBJ2-5	CATFGETQYF	TGTGCCACCTTTGGGGAGACCCAGTACTTC
TRBV7-9	NA	TRBD2	TRBJ2-2	CASSLLADYTGELFF	TGTGCCAGCAGCTTACTAGCGGACTACACCGGGGAGCTGTTTTTT
TRBV19	NA	NA	TRBJ2-2	CASSGGPLNTGELFF	TGTGCCAGTAGTGGGGGACCTCTGAACACCGGGGAGCTGTTTTTT
TRBV7-2	once	TRBD2	TRBJ2-5	CASGGLANQETQYF	TGTGCCAGCGGGGGACTAGCGAACCAAGAGACCCAGTACTTC
TRBV4-2	NA	NA	TRBJ2-1	CASSQLPYNEQFF	TGTGCCAGCAGCCAATTGCCCTACAATGAGCAGTTCTTC
TRBV6-5	NA	NA	TRBJ1-1	CASRANTEAFF	TGTGCCAGCAGGGCGAACACTGAAGCTTTCTTT
TRBV4-3	NA	TRBD2	TRBJ2-2	CASTPAGGQNTGELFF	TGCGCCAGCACCCCTGCGGGGGGCCAAAACACCGGGGAGCTGTTTTTT
TRBV14	NA	NA	TRBJ2-7	CASSHTVYEQYF	TGTGCCAGCAGCCATACAGTCTACGAGCAGTACTTC
TRBV4-3	NA	NA	TRBJ1-3	CASSQTTGGKGSGNTIYF	TGCGCCAGCAGCCAAACCACGGGGGGAAAGGGCTCTGGAAACACCATATATTTT
TRBV6-5	NA	NA	TRBJ2-5	CASSLEEGSQETQYF	TGTGCCAGCAGCTTGGAAGAGGGGTCACAAGAGACCCAGTACTTC
TRBV4-1	NA	NA	TRBJ2-7	CASSPLHTYEQYF	TGCGCCAGCAGCCCTTTGCACACGTACGAGCAGTACTTC
TRBV2	few	NA	TRBJ1-2	CASSTDYGYTF	TGTGCCAGCAGTACGGACTATGGCTACACCTTC
TRBV30	NA	NA	TRBJ2-2	CAWSVERITGELFF	TGTGCCTGGAGTGTTGAGCGAATCACCGGGGAGCTGTTTTTT
TRBV29-1	NA	NA	TRBJ1-2	CSVGTVNYGYTF	TGCAGCGTCGGGACCGTGAACTATGGCTACACCTTC
TRBV7-8	NA	NA	TRBJ2-5	CASSLAVLEETQYF	TGTGCCAGCAGCTTAGCGGTCCTGGAGGAGACCCAGTACTTC
TRBV28	NA	TRBD2	TRBJ2-3	CASSQERGESTDTQYF	TGTGCCAGCAGCCAGGAGCGGGGGGAAAGCACAGATACGCAGTATTTT
TRBV19	NA	NA	TRBJ2-7	CASSITSGYEQYF	TGTGCCAGTAGTATAACTTCAGGCTACGAGCAGTACTTC
TRBV6-6	NA	NA	TRBJ1-1	CASSWTGHTEAFF	TGTGCCAGCAGTTGGACGGGTCACACTGAAGCTTTCTTT
TRBV29-1	NA	TRBD1	TRBJ2-7	CSVEVWDSSYEQYF	TGCAGCGTTGAAGTTTGGGACAGTTCCTACGAGCAGTACTTC
TRBV27	NA	TRBD1	TRBJ1-2	CASSLGPPRQGSPYGYTF	TGTGCCAGCAGTTTGGGCCCTCCAAGACAGGGGAGCCCCTATGGCTACACCTTC
TRBV7-1	NA	NA	TRBJ2-3	CASSPPSTDTQYF	TGTGCCAGCAGCCCCCCCAGCACAGATACGCAGTATTTT
TRBV9	NA	NA	TRBJ2-7	CASSAEAGMSGQYF	TGTGCCAGCAGCGCCGAGGCAGGGATGAGCGGGCAGTACTTC
TRBV28	NA	TRBD1	TRBJ1-6	CASSPTGGFSPLHF	TGTGCCAGCAGTCCAACAGGGGGATTTTCACCCCTCCACTTT
TRBV28	once	NA	TRBJ2-7	CASSPRPGQGRSYEQYF	TGTGCCAGCAGTCCCCGACCCGGCCAGGGCCGGTCCTACGAGCAGTACTTC
TRBV9	NA	NA	TRBJ2-2	CASSENTGELFF	TGTGCCAGCAGCGAGAACACCGGGGAGCTGTTTTTT
TRBV18	NA	NA	TRBJ2-3	CASSLMTAGSADTQYF	TGTGCCAGCTCACTTATGACAGCCGGAAGCGCAGATACGCAGTATTTT